A selection of T cell receptor beta chains follows, all from one sample in a study of monozygotic twins with inflammatory bowel disease. TCRdb reprocessed the 5' RACE reads; each CDR3 protein has one entry and no DNA is given. The sample holds 200,000 to 250,000 distinct CDR3 sequences. Source material: blood. The receptor source for this set is a human donor with ulcerative colitis or Crohn's disease, or a healthy co-twin of an affected twin (not recorded which). CDR3s include the opening cysteine and the closing phenylalanine or tryptophan. Each record gives: J gene, V gene, CDR3 protein.

j_call: TRBJ2-3; v_call: TRBV24-1; cdr3_aa: CATSDRSGLAGDTQYF
j_call: TRBJ2-7; v_call: TRBV20-1; cdr3_aa: CSARDRPVAGAGISYEQYF
j_call: TRBJ2-1; v_call: TRBV19; cdr3_aa: CASRTSGGRGDEQFF
j_call: TRBJ2-5; v_call: TRBV5-4; cdr3_aa: CASSLDRGQETQYF
j_call: TRBJ1-2; v_call: TRBV29-1; cdr3_aa: CSARGLSYGYTF
j_call: TRBJ1-6; v_call: TRBV14; cdr3_aa: CASSQAGTGSKSPLHF
j_call: TRBJ2-2; v_call: TRBV12-3/TRBV12-4; cdr3_aa: CASRRDRGTGELFF
j_call: TRBJ1-4; v_call: TRBV5-8; cdr3_aa: CASSLDPGRWPEKLFF
j_call: TRBJ2-5; v_call: TRBV5-5; cdr3_aa: CASSSFGSRGGIQETQYF
j_call: TRBJ2-7; v_call: TRBV5-1; cdr3_aa: CASSLAGILEQYF
j_call: TRBJ2-7; v_call: TRBV6-2/TRBV6-3; cdr3_aa: CASSKDGYEQYF
j_call: TRBJ1-5; v_call: TRBV3-1; cdr3_aa: CASSQDLLPGPQHF
j_call: TRBJ2-5; v_call: TRBV7-9; cdr3_aa: CAISRYQETQYF
j_call: TRBJ2-2; v_call: TRBV5-1; cdr3_aa: CASSRDGFNTGELFF
j_call: TRBJ2-1; v_call: TRBV27; cdr3_aa: CASSSITGTQLYNEQFF
j_call: TRBJ1-4; v_call: TRBV7-9; cdr3_aa: CASSLEGMSEKLFF
j_call: TRBJ2-1; v_call: TRBV29-1; cdr3_aa: CSVGGTSGNNEQFF
j_call: TRBJ1-1; v_call: TRBV12-3/TRBV12-4; cdr3_aa: CASISTGAGAEAFF
j_call: TRBJ2-6; v_call: TRBV5-1; cdr3_aa: CASGPSSGANVLTF
j_call: TRBJ2-1; v_call: TRBV29-1; cdr3_aa: CSAPKSGQGIHEQFF
j_call: TRBJ2-7; v_call: TRBV29-1; cdr3_aa: CSVEGLAGGFYEQYF
j_call: TRBJ2-7; v_call: TRBV20-1; cdr3_aa: CSASTAGGSGEQYF
j_call: TRBJ2-7; v_call: TRBV18; cdr3_aa: CASSGGTNSYEQYF
j_call: TRBJ1-1; v_call: TRBV29-1; cdr3_aa: CSAYRVNTEAFF
j_call: TRBJ2-1; v_call: TRBV5-1; cdr3_aa: CASSRSDGSSYNEQFF
j_call: TRBJ2-7; v_call: TRBV5-1; cdr3_aa: CASSSGDRAAEQYF
j_call: TRBJ1-1; v_call: TRBV9; cdr3_aa: CASSSTVLGNTEAFF
j_call: TRBJ2-1; v_call: TRBV20-1; cdr3_aa: CSASPTSGSDEQFF
j_call: TRBJ1-4; v_call: TRBV5-1; cdr3_aa: CASSPASGTGLEKLFF
j_call: TRBJ1-3; v_call: TRBV12-3/TRBV12-4; cdr3_aa: CASSLTQANTIYF
j_call: TRBJ2-5; v_call: TRBV11-2; cdr3_aa: CASSPGAYQETQYF
j_call: TRBJ2-7; v_call: TRBV7-2; cdr3_aa: CASSLDRGDEQYF
j_call: TRBJ1-1; v_call: TRBV29-1; cdr3_aa: CSARTGEEAFF
j_call: TRBJ2-1; v_call: TRBV5-5; cdr3_aa: CASSLGVRVAGNEQFF
j_call: TRBJ2-3; v_call: TRBV20-1; cdr3_aa: CSGTDMYTQYF
j_call: TRBJ2-2; v_call: TRBV18; cdr3_aa: CASSPQAVGTTGELFF